This T cell receptor (beta chain) was retrieved from a study of cytomegalovirus exposure and HLA in healthy donors. Overall study context: The 130 or so validation repertoires used the same platform as the roughly 670 first-cohort repertoires (as reported by a later analysis). Overall study results and limits: A subsequent analysis found that TCR clusters from the first cohort also tended to co-occur in the 90 to 150 validation repertoires, with roughly 95% of cluster scores above 0. Among the CMV-associated chains, a few were confirmed in vitro as specific for CMV antigens. TCR sequences were mostly rare, though some public TCRs occurred in many donors.

Profiling relied on immunoSEQ multiplex PCR, and the TCRdb table lists in-frame clones only, not all of them. The data contain some 240,000 clones, 75% to 90% of them singletons. Points on this clone: What it binds is unknown.

CDR3 size: 16 residues. V shed 7 bases, J shed 5 bases, and the junction held 17 bases outside the gene matches. Germline CDR1 and CDR2: MDHEN and SYDVKM. The receptor was isolated from a woman in her 30s in good health and CMV-seropositive. Sequencing was done on a sample of PBMCs. The chain has TRBV28 and TRBJ2-7; TRBD2 aligns across 7 bases. The CDR3 protein is CASMTLFGRELDEQYF. In DNA form, the CDR3 reads TGTGCCAGCATGACTCTATTCGGGCGGGAGTTGGACGAGCAGTACTTC. Together with reference TRBV28 and TRBJ2-7, the CDR3 gives the full variable domain: DVKVTQSSRYLVKRTGEKVFLECVQDMDHENMFWYRQDPGLGLRLIYFSYDVKMKEKGDIPEGYSVSREKKERFSLILESASTNQTSMYLCASMTLFGRELDEQYFGPGTRLTVT.